The next 28 T cell receptor beta chains were all read from a single sample in a study of CD8 T cells in Susac syndrome. Random hexamers were used to reverse transcribe the RNA input (about 0.5 to 1 ug). Each CDR3 protein gets one entry after TCRdb re-called the immunoSEQ multiplex PCR reads with MiXCR. The profile shows around 190,000 distinct CDR3 sequences, around 94% of them singletons. What was sequenced was CD4+ T cells from PBMCs. These receptors were collected from a human donor with Susac syndrome.

V gene TRBV30 combines with J gene TRBJ1-5, with a possible D match to TRBD1 (5 bases). Per the germline V gene, CDR1 is GTSNPN and CDR2 is SVGIG (reference sequence). Trimming removed 4 bases from V and 3 bases from J, with 10 bases in between. The CDR3 consists of 13 residues. The CDR3 bases are TGTGCCTGGACTCGGGGGTCCAATCAGCCCCAGCATTTT. Translating gives CAWTRGSNQPQHF.

The chain employs TRBV20-1 and TRBJ2-1; 9 bases are a match to TRBD2. With V trimmed by 6 bases and J by 10 bases, 13 bases remained unmatched. The CDR3 runs to 14 residues. The V gene's germline CDR1 is DFQATT and CDR2 SNEGSKA (reference sequence). CDR3 sequence (DNA): TGCAGTGCCATCCCATTAGGGACTAGCATCGAGCAGTTCTTC. It codes for CSAIPLGTSIEQFF.

The chain carries TRBV24-1 and TRBJ1-2; the D is unclear. The CDR3 runs to 14 residues. Germline lookup yields CDR1 KGHDR and CDR2 SFDVKD. V lost 4 bases and J lost 4, with 12 bases in between. The DNA for the CDR3 is TGTGCCACCAGTGAGCTGACACCGACCTATGGCTACACCTTC. Its translation is CATSELTPTYGYTF.

This clonotype was observed a few times. The J gene is TRBJ2-3, the V gene TRBV7-3; 7 bases match TRBD2. Germline trimming cut 3 bases from V and 5 bases from J; bases unmatched to any gene: 2. The CDR3 is made up of 13 amino acids. Germline V CDR1 and CDR2: SGHTA, FQGTGA. CDR3 DNA sequence: TGTGCCAGCAGCTTGAGGGAGGGAGATACGCAGTATTTT. This codes for CASSLREGDTQYF.

This clonotype was counted a few times. J is TRBJ1-2 and V is TRBV6-1; D is undetermined. The CDR3 has 14 residues. Trimming removed 6 bases at V and 4 bases at J, with 15 bases between. The V gene's germline CDR1 is MNHNS and CDR2 SASEGT. CDR3 sequence: CASRQGRTSYGYTF. For the CDR3, the DNA is TGTGCCAGCAGGCAAGGACGGACCTCCTATGGCTACACCTTC.

This chain uses TRBV2 with TRBJ1-1; D is undetermined. Trimming removed 10 bases at V and 2 bases at J, with 14 bases between. This CDR3 has 13 residues. The germline CDR1 and CDR2 sequences are SNHLY and FYNNEI. The CDR3 region has the DNA TGTGCCACCGACCGGGAGGTTAACACTGAAGCTTTCTTT. Its translation is CATDREVNTEAFF. The variable domain in full, completed from reference TRBV2 and TRBJ1-1, reads EPEVTQTPSHQVTQMGQEVILRCVPISNHLYFYWYRQILGQKVEFLVSFYNNEISEKSEIFDDQFSVERPDGSNFTLKIRSTKLEDSAMYFCATDREVNTEAFFGQGTRLTVV.

In DNA, the CDR3 is TGTGCCAGCAGCCCGGGTCGGGGGGGTCCCTACGAGCAGTACTTC. Its translation is CASSPGRGGPYEQYF. The rearrangement joins TRBV12-3 or TRBV12-4 to TRBJ2-7; 8 positions agree with TRBD2. The V gene end was trimmed by 6 bases and the J gene end by 2 bases; junction bases not matched to a gene: 9. CDR3 size: 15 residues.

The chain employs TRBV2 and TRBJ2-7; TRBD1 agrees at 7 bases. From germline, CDR1 is SNHLY and CDR2 FYNNEI. V lost 7 bases and J lost 0; bases outside the gene matches: 6. The CDR3 contains 14 residues. CDR3: CASTRDSNSYEQYF. The CDR3 coding sequence is TGTGCCAGCACTAGGGACAGCAACTCCTACGAGCAGTACTTC.

This chain uses TRBV29-1 with TRBJ2-1; D is perhaps TRBD2 (6 bases). The CDR3 is 13 residues long. Trimming removed 7 bases from V and 4 bases from J, with 14 bases in between. Germline CDR1 is SQVTM and CDR2 is ANQGSEA. CDR3 coding DNA: TGCAGCGGCGCGCGGGGACTTTACAATGAGCAGTTCTTC. This codes for CSGARGLYNEQFF.

This chain connects TRBV2 to TRBJ2-5; 9 bases map to TRBD2. Germline CDR1 reads SNHLY; CDR2 reads FYNNEI. The CDR3 has 15 amino acids. J was trimmed by 9 bases and V by 4 bases; bases with no gene match: 12. CDR3 loop: CASSGASGASEAQYF. The CDR3 region has the DNA TGTGCCAGCAGTGGGGCTAGCGGGGCGTCCGAGGCCCAGTACTTC.

The chain uses TRBV11-2 and TRBJ2-7; D perhaps matches TRBD2 (6 bases). The CDR3 covers 14 residues. V was clipped by 4 bases and J by 0 bases, with 10 bases between them. Germline V lookup: CDR1 SGHAT, CDR2 FQNNGV. The CDR3 region is CASSSGTLSYEQYF. As DNA, the CDR3 is TGTGCCAGCAGCTCAGGGACTCTCTCCTACGAGCAGTACTTC. The whole variable domain, filled in from reference TRBV11-2 and TRBJ2-7, reads EAGVAQSPRYKIIEKRQSVAFWCNPISGHATLYWYQQILGQGPKLLIQFQNNGVVDDSQLPKDRFSAERLKGVDSTLKIQPAKLEDSAVYLCASSSGTLSYEQYFGPGTRLTVT.

The DNA of the CDR3 is TGTGCCTGGGCGGGCCATAAAACCGGGGAGCTGTTTTTT. Its protein product is CAWAGHKTGELFF. V usage is TRBV30 and J usage is TRBJ2-2; a weak D match, TRBD2 (5 bases). V dropped 5 bases and J dropped 5 bases, with 12 bases sitting between them. The CDR3 has 13 residues. The germline gives CDR1 GTSNPN, CDR2 SVGIG (reference sequence).

The chain carries TRBV15 and TRBJ1-2, with D perhaps TRBD1 (6 bases). With 3 bases removed from V and 5 bases from J, the gap between germline ends came to 16 bases. The CDR3 runs 15 residues. Germline CDR1 LNHNV, CDR2 YYDKDF (reference sequence). CDR3 loop: CATSSLRTARYGYTF. CDR3 nucleotide sequence: TGTGCCACCAGCAGCCTCCGGACAGCGAGGTATGGCTACACCTTC. Variable domain in full (rest from reference TRBV15 and TRBJ1-2): DAMVIQNPRYQVTQFGKPVTLSCSQTLNHNVMYWYQQKSSQAPKLLFHYYDKDFNNEADTPDNFQSRRPNTSFCFLDIRSPGLGDTAMYLCATSSLRTARYGYTFGSGTRLTVV.

The CDR3 DNA reads as TGCGCCAGCAGCCAAGGAGGGGGCCGGGGCGACAATGAGCAGTTCTTC. Its protein product is CASSQGGGRGDNEQFF. The chain uses TRBV4-3 and TRBJ2-1; the match to TRBD1 covers 7 bases. Trimming cost V 1 base and J 5 bases; bases outside gene matches: 8. CDR1 is LGHNA and CDR2 is YSLEER in the germline V gene. The CDR3 sequence is 16 residues long.

V usage is TRBV28 and J usage is TRBJ1-2; tentatively, D is TRBD1 (5 bases). V shed 7 bases and J shed 3 bases, with 9 bases lying between them. Germline CDR1 is MDHEN and CDR2 is SYDVKM. The CDR3 extends over 12 amino acids. The CDR3 region has the DNA TGTGCCAGCACCGACAGACACTATGGCTACACCTTC. Its protein product is CASTDRHYGYTF.

The chain couples TRBV3-1 to TRBJ1-1; D is uncertain. The V and J ends lost 3 bases and 5 bases respectively, with 16 bases between them. CDR1 and CDR2 (germline): LGHDT, YNNKEL (reference sequence). The CDR3 runs 15 residues. In DNA form, the CDR3 reads TGTGCCAGCAGCCACGTGAGACTTATGGAGACTGAAGCTTTCTTT. It is translated as CASSHVRLMETEAFF.

This chain joins TRBV29-1 and TRBJ1-2; D is uncertain. CDR3 length equals 14 residues. CDR1 is SQVTM, CDR2 ANQGSEA, per germline. V lost 6 bases to trimming and J lost 0 bases, with 14 bases between them. The CDR3 here is CSVASEATNYGYTF. For the CDR3, the DNA is TGCAGCGTCGCATCGGAGGCGACTAACTATGGCTACACCTTC.

The V call is TRBV4-1, the J call TRBJ1-3; 7 nucleotides align to TRBD1. Germline CDR1 is MGHRA and CDR2 is YSYEKL. V was clipped by 0 bases and J by 4 bases; unmatched bases: 3. CDR3 size: 15 residues. CDR3 sequence: CASSQDLGGGNTIYF. DNA for the CDR3: TGCGCCAGCAGCCAAGATTTAGGGGGCGGAAACACCATATATTTT.

The chain carries TRBV20-1 and TRBJ2-7; D is unresolved. The CDR3 totals 11 residues. The germline V gene has CDR1 DFQATT and CDR2 SNEGSKA (reference sequence). Trimming removed 8 bases from V and 9 bases from J, with 17 bases in between. The CDR3 sequence: CSSKGFGGQYF. CDR3 in DNA: TGCAGTTCCAAAGGCTTTGGCGGGCAGTACTTC.

This chain links TRBV5-1 with TRBJ2-5, with D maybe TRBD2 (6 bases). The CDR3 runs 14 residues. Germline CDR1 is SGHRS and CDR2 is YFSETQ. Trimming removed 5 bases from V and 4 bases from J, with 15 bases in between. The DNA of the CDR3 is TGCGCCAGCAGTAGGAGGGGAGGTGGAGAGACCCAGTACTTC. This encodes CASSRRGGGETQYF.

V is TRBV12-5 and J is TRBJ1-2, with D uncertain. Germline V gene lookup returns CDR1 LGHNT and CDR2 FRNRAP. The CDR3 consists of 9 residues. V was shortened by 9 bases and J by 8 bases, with 7 bases between the two germline ends. Here the CDR3 DNA reads TGTGCTAGACGGGAGGGCTACACCTTC. Amino acids: CARREGYTF.

The chain has TRBV20-1 and TRBJ2-5, with TRBD2 matching over 8 bases. The CDR3 runs to 13 residues. V lost 6 bases and J lost 4; bases outside the gene matches: 7. CDR1 is DFQATT, CDR2 SNEGSKA, per germline (reference sequence). The CDR3 sequence is CSARGGDVETQYF. In DNA form, the CDR3 reads TGCAGTGCCCGGGGGGGGGACGTAGAGACCCAGTACTTC.

This chain joins TRBV6-6 and TRBJ1-1; TRBD1 is a possible D gene (5 bases). This CDR3 spans 11 amino acids. The germline gives CDR1 MNHNY, CDR2 SVGAGI (reference sequence). The V and J ends lost 2 bases and 8 bases respectively, with 6 bases between them. Here the CDR3 DNA reads TGTGCCAGCAGTTACGGGGGAGAAGCTTTCTTT. This gives the protein CASSYGGEAFF.

This chain joins TRBV29-1 and TRBJ1-4; no reliable D call. V gave up 7 bases and J gave up 11 bases, with 11 bases separating them. From germline, CDR1 is SQVTM and CDR2 ANQGSEA. The CDR3 is made up of 10 amino acids. CDR3 protein: CSAVEDKLFF. The CDR3, as DNA: TGCAGCGCAGTCGAAGACAAACTGTTTTTT.

This chain uses TRBV20-1 with TRBJ1-6; TRBD1 matches at 8 bases. Germline CDR1 and CDR2: DFQATT and SNEGSKA (reference sequence). This CDR3 is 16 amino acids long. The J segment lost 9 bases and the V segment lost 0 bases, leaving 10 bases of the junction unmatched. In nucleotides, the CDR3 is TGCAGTGCTAGAGATATCACGACAGGGGAGGGTTCACCCCTCCACTTT. Translation: CSARDITTGEGSPLHF.

This chain's CDR3 is CATSRLKGAETQYF. The DNA for the CDR3 is TGTGCCACCAGCAGACTGAAAGGAGCAGAGACCCAGTACTTC. The chain has TRBV15 and TRBJ2-5; D ambiguous. V lost 2 bases and J lost 4, with 11 bases in between. This CDR3 is 14 amino acids long. Germline CDR1 is LNHNV and CDR2 is YYDKDF (reference sequence).

The genes are TRBV5-6 and TRBJ2-3; possible D gene TRBD1, 6 bases. CDR1 SGHDT and CDR2 YYEEEE come from the germline V gene. V lost 2 bases, J lost 6 bases, and 10 bases lay in between. The CDR3 has 13 residues. The CDR3 is CASSLQGADTQYF. The CDR3 DNA sequence: TGTGCCAGCAGCTTACAGGGCGCCGATACGCAGTATTTT. The full variable domain, completed using reference TRBV5-6 and TRBJ2-3, is DAGVTQSPTHLIKTRGQQVTLRCSPKSGHDTVSWYQQALGQGPQFIFQYYEEEERQRGNFPDRFSGHQFPNYSSELNVNALLLGDSALYLCASSLQGADTQYFGPGTRLTVL.

The chain combines TRBV20-1 with TRBJ1-1; 7 positions match TRBD1. The germline V gene encodes CDR1 DFQATT and CDR2 SNEGSKA (reference sequence). V was pared by 7 bases and J by 3 bases, with 8 bases of the junction left unmatched. This CDR3 has 13 amino acids. For the CDR3, the DNA is TGCAGTGTGGGCAGGGGGGAGGACACTGAAGCTTTCTTT. Its protein is CSVGRGEDTEAFF.